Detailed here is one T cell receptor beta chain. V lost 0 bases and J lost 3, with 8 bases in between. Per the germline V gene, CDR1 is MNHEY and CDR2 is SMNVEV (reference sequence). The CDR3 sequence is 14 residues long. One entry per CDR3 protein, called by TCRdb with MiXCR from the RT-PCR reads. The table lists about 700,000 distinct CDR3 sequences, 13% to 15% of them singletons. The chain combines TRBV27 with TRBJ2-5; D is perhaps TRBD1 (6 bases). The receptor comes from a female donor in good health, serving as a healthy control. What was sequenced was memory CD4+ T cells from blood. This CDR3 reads CASSLSYREETQYF. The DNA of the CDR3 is TGTGCCAGCAGTTTATCGTACAGGGAAGAGACCCAGTACTTC.